Below, 11 T cell receptor beta chains from the same sample are listed, as sequenced in a study of T and B cells in COVID-19 patients. BIOMED2 TRB-A/B primer pools were used in multiplex TRB PCR. TCRdb reprocessed the multiplex PCR reads via MiXCR and lists one record per CDR3 protein. The data show about 4,800 distinct CDR3 sequences, 28% seen once. Blood genomic DNA input for TRB amplification was roughly 250-500 ng. Input material: blood. These receptors were taken from a human donor with active COVID-19.

This clonotype is classed as medium-sized (0.01 to 0.1%). The rearrangement links TRBV6-5 to TRBJ1-4, with D unclear. CDR1 and CDR2 from the germline V gene are MNHEY and SVGAGI. The CDR3 sequence is 13 residues long. Between the trimmed V and J ends, which lost 4 bases and 5 bases, there was a span of 8 bases. The CDR3 protein is CASSLVGNEKLFF. As DNA, the CDR3 is TGTGCCAGCAGTTTGGTGGGGAATGAAAAACTGTTTTTT.

This clonotype was seen repeatedly, ten times or more. The V call is TRBV18, the J call TRBJ2-7, with unresolved D. The germline V gene has CDR1 KGHSH and CDR2 LQKENI. CDR3 size: 12 residues. Trimming cost V 6 bases and J 0 bases, with 6 bases left between them. The CDR3 DNA follows: TGTGCCAGCTCCCATTCCTCCTACGAGCAGTACTTC. It specifies CASSHSSYEQYF.

The chain joins TRBV4-3 to TRBJ2-7; TRBD2 aligns across 9 bases. J gave up 4 bases and V 0 bases, and 7 bases lay outside the gene matches. Germline V gene lookup returns CDR1 LGHNA and CDR2 YSLEER. This CDR3 spans 16 amino acids. The CDR3 protein is CASSQELWLAGYEQYF. CDR3 nucleotides: TGCGCCAGCAGCCAAGAATTGTGGCTAGCGGGGTACGAGCAGTACTTC.

By sample share, this clonotype is medium-sized (0.01 to 0.1%). This chain connects TRBV5-5 to TRBJ1-4, with D possibly TRBD1 on 6 matching bases. This CDR3 has 15 amino acids. Germline V gene data show CDR1 as SGHKS and CDR2 as YYEKEE (reference sequence). V lost 4 bases to trimming and J lost 7 bases, with 17 bases between them. In nucleotides, the CDR3 is TGTGCCAGCAGCCCCCTTCCGGGGGCAAGTGAAAAACTGTTTTTT. Encoded protein: CASSPLPGASEKLFF.

This clonotype is categorized as large. The gene calls are TRBV29-1 and TRBJ2-1; a possible D gene is TRBD1 (6 bases). The CDR3 contains 14 residues. Germline loops: CDR1 SQVTM, CDR2 ANQGSEA. Trimming removed 7 bases at V and 10 bases at J, with 23 bases between. This CDR3 reads CSASFGQGSDEQFF. For the CDR3, the DNA is TGCAGCGCCTCGTTCGGGCAGGGGTCAGACGAGCAGTTCTTC.

This clonotype ranks as medium-sized. The J gene is TRBJ2-1, the V gene TRBV6-1; TRBD2 agrees at 9 bases. Trimming at V came to 5 bases and at J to 6 bases, leaving 8 bases not matched to a gene. Germline CDR1 is MNHNS and CDR2 is SASEGT. There are 15 residues in the CDR3. In nucleotides, the CDR3 is TGTGCCAGCAGTCTCCGACTAGCGGAGAGCAATGAGCAGTTCTTC. This gives the protein CASSLRLAESNEQFF.

This clonotype counts as medium-sized. The V and J genes are TRBV10-3 and TRBJ2-7; D gene uncertain. Deletions cut 2 bases from V and 3 bases from J, with 5 bases between. Per germline, CDR1 ENHRY and CDR2 SYGVKD. The CDR3 loop spans 12 amino acids. CDR3 bases: TGTGCCATCAGTGAGAGGAACTACGAGCAGTACTTC. It encodes CAISERNYEQYF.

This clonotype was counted between two and nine times. This chain links TRBV7-2 with TRBJ2-7; D might be TRBD1 or TRBD2, each matching 5 bases. Germline assignment: CDR1 SGHTA and CDR2 FQGNSA. Trimming pared 5 bases from V and 9 bases from J, leaving 11 bases between. The CDR3 loop spans 11 amino acids. The CDR3 sequence is CASSHRGPQYF. The CDR3 coding sequence is TGTGCCAGCAGCCATCGGGGCCCGCAGTACTTC.

This clonotype was observed once. The chain couples TRBV19 to TRBJ2-2; the D gene could be TRBD1 or TRBD2 (5 bases each). This CDR3 spans 15 amino acids. V was pared by 6 bases and J by 3 bases, with 14 bases between. Germline V lookup: CDR1 LNHDA, CDR2 SQIVND (reference sequence). The CDR3 DNA is TGTGCCAGTAGGGCCCGGGACCACGACACCGGGGAGCTGTTTTTT. Translation gives CASRARDHDTGELFF.

This clonotype has just a few counts. The rearrangement joins TRBV5-1 to TRBJ1-2; 7 nucleotides agree with TRBD1. Germline values: CDR1 SGHRS, CDR2 YFSETQ. V lost 3 bases to trimming and J lost 2 bases; unmatched junction nucleotides: 4. This CDR3 comprises 14 residues. DNA of the CDR3: TGCGCCAGCAGCTCGCCGGGACAGAACTATGGCTACACCTTC. Protein sequence: CASSSPGQNYGYTF.

The chain recombines TRBV6-2 or TRBV6-3 with TRBJ1-5, with TRBD1 identical over 7 bases. The CDR3 is made up of 15 amino acids. V lost 0 bases, J lost 7 bases, and 6 bases stayed unmatched. Germline values: CDR1 MNHEY, CDR2 SVGEGT. The CDR3 loop is CASSYSKQGKQPQHF. The CDR3 region has the DNA TGTGCCAGCAGTTACTCGAAACAGGGGAAGCAGCCCCAGCATTTT.